These T cell receptor beta chains were read from a single sample in a study of somatic mutations in cytotoxic T cells in rheumatoid arthritis. The repertoire was sequenced with immunoSEQ multiplex PCR; TCRdb's copy has only in-frame clones and lacks some. The table has around 16,000 clones, roughly 73% seen once. The sequenced material came from CD8+ T cells sorted from blood. These receptors were taken from an adult with rheumatoid arthritis. The CDR3 runs from the conserved cysteine through the conserved F or W.

TRBV7-6	TRBJ1-1	CASSSLTWDGEAFF
TRBV11-3	TRBJ1-1	CASSTTRPTVEGTEAFF
TRBV6-5	TRBJ2-7	CASSYGAHPLGEQYF
TRBV5-6	TRBJ2-5	CASSFGGLAVTYQETQYF
TRBV5-1	TRBJ2-7	CASSLAGLLGHEQYF
TRBV6-5	TRBJ1-5	CASSYGDSNQPQHF
TRBV6-5	TRBJ2-2	CASSPGQGAIGELFF
TRBV5-4	TRBJ1-1	CASSLGVNTEAFF
TRBV5-1	TRBJ1-3	CASSHPGDRENVVGNTIYF
TRBV13	TRBJ1-3	CASSFPLSSGNTIYF
TRBV6-6	TRBJ2-7	CASSYSAGVRYEQYF
TRBV6-5	TRBJ1-6	CASGLYNSPLHF
TRBV7-9	TRBJ2-7	CASSQQGSYEQYF
TRBV18	TRBJ2-7	CASSPPGADYEQYF
TRBV5-4	TRBJ2-7	CASSSDLSSYEQYF
TRBV2	TRBJ2-7	CASSVSLTGTPDEQYF
TRBV5-1	TRBJ2-3	CASSLGLSSGRPTDTQYF
TRBV11-2	TRBJ2-3	CASSLVPTGVVADTQYF
TRBV10-3	TRBJ2-7	CAIRGALAGTLGEQYF
TRBV19	TRBJ1-1	CASKWGGSEAFF
TRBV5-1	TRBJ2-1	CASRLLSSYNEQFF
TRBV4-1	TRBJ2-7	CASSLGSASPYEQYF
TRBV27	TRBJ1-5	CASSSTGHQPQHF
TRBV13	TRBJ2-1	CASSSRAGGRLGHEQFF
TRBV4-1	TRBJ1-1	CASSPTGGITEAFF
TRBV5-1	TRBJ2-5	CASREGLAGQETQYF
TRBV15	TRBJ2-5	CATSIGRLQETQYF
TRBV28	TRBJ2-1	CASTSLALSYNEQFF
TRBV21-1	TRBJ2-1	CASSKGRTLGYNEQFF
TRBV7-2	TRBJ1-5	CASSPRAGGREPQHF
TRBV6-6	TRBJ1-1	CASSPASDGGITEAFF
TRBV5-4	TRBJ1-1	CASSLGQGLGEAFF
TRBV11-2	TRBJ2-7	CASSLGRGWNEQYF
TRBV28	TRBJ2-1	CASSLVIYNEQFF
TRBV29-1	TRBJ2-2	CSVEDPDRNTGELFF
TRBV4-1	TRBJ2-1	CASSQAGRASSNEQFF
TRBV7-6	TRBJ2-1	CASSLKGLAYNEQFF
TRBV7-9	TRBJ1-3	CASSLDRASGNTIYF
TRBV29-1	TRBJ2-1	CSVEDLERPRGGLAGYNEQFF
TRBV15	TRBJ2-1	CATSRDQGWRQNYNEQFF
TRBV9	TRBJ1-1	CASSEVGSNTEAFF
TRBV28	TRBJ1-1	CASSLTRPTEAFF
TRBV10-2	TRBJ2-2	CASSSRPAGELFF
TRBV25-1	TRBJ2-7	CASSARTVDSYEQYF
TRBV21-1	TRBJ1-1	CASLPRAANTEAFF
TRBV4-1	TRBJ2-1	CASSQGEGPNEQFF
TRBV28	TRBJ2-1	CASSLGPLWFF
TRBV10-2	TRBJ1-3	CASMDGGSGNTIYF
TRBV25-1	TRBJ2-7	CASSLAEIYEQYF
TRBV27	TRBJ2-1	CASSLGQQYNEQFF
TRBV27	TRBJ1-2	CASSINRESYGYTF